The 3 T cell receptor beta chains in this list originate from one sample, sequenced in a study of preoperative IRX-2 immunotherapy in early breast cancer. Some clones are missing from TCRdb's copy, which holds only in-frame ones; the method was immunoSEQ multiplex PCR. The sample holds about 32,000 clones, around 86% seen once. Treatment indicated: preoperative locoregional IRX-2 cytokine immunotherapy. The sample here was lymph node tissue, taken from a patient treated with IRX-2 immunotherapy. The receptors come from a human donor with breast cancer.

This clone appeared a single time. The gene calls are TRBV18 and TRBJ2-2; 11 bases agree with TRBD2. Germline V gene data show CDR1 as KGHSH and CDR2 as LQKENI. The J segment lost 2 bases and the V segment lost 3 bases, leaving 5 bases of the junction unmatched. CDR3 size: 17 residues. The DNA of the CDR3 is TGTGCCAGCTCACCGAGGGGACTAGCGGTAAACACCGGGGAGCTGTTTTTT. It translates to CASSPRGLAVNTGELFF.

CDR3 sequence: CAIRADRDTGELFF. The CDR3 DNA follows: TGTGCCATCAGGGCTGATCGGGACACCGGGGAGCTGTTTTTT. This chain connects TRBV10-3 to TRBJ2-2; D remains ambiguous. There are 14 residues in the CDR3. V lost 6 bases to trimming and J lost 3 bases, with 11 bases between them. Looked up from germline, CDR1 is ENHRY and CDR2 is SYGVKD.

The J gene is TRBJ2-1, the V gene TRBV29-1, with 8 bases fitting TRBD2. CDR1 is SQVTM and CDR2 is ANQGSEA in the germline V gene. J was trimmed by 1 base and V by 8 bases; bases with no gene match: 7. The CDR3 covers 14 residues. The CDR3: CSLRASGSYNEQFF. Written as DNA, the CDR3 is TGCAGCCTAAGGGCTAGCGGGTCCTACAATGAGCAGTTCTTC.